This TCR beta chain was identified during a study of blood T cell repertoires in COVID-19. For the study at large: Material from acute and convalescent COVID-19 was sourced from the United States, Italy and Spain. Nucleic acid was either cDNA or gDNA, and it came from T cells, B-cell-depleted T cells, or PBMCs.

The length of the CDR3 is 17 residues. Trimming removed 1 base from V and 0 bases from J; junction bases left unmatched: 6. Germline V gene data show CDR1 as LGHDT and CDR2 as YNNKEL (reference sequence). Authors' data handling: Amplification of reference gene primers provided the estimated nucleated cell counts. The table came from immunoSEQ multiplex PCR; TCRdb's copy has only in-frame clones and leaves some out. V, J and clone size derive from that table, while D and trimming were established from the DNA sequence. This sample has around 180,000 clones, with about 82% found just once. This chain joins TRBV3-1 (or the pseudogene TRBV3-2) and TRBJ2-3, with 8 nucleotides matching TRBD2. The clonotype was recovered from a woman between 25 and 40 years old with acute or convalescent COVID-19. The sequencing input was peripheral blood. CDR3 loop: CASSQANLAGSTDTQYF. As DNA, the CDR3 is TGTGCCAGCAGCCAAGCGAACTTAGCGGGGAGCACAGATACGCAGTATTTT.